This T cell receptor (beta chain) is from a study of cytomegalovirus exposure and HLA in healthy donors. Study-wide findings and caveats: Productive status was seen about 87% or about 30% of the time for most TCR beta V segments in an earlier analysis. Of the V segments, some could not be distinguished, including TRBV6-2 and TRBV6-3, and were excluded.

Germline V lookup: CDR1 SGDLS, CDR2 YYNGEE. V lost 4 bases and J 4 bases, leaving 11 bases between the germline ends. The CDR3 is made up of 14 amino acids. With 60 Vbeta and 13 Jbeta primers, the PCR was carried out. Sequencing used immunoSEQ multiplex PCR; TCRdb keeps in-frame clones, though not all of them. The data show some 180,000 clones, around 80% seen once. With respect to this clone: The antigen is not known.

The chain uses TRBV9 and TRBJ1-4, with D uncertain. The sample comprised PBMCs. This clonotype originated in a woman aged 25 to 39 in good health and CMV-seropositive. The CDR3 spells CASSRVGSNEKLFF. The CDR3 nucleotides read TGTGCCAGCAGCCGCGTGGGGAGTAATGAAAAACTGTTTTTT.